This TCR beta chain was captured by sequencing in a study of CD8 T cells in ankylosing spondylitis. In its sample, this clonotype was seen many times. What it recognizes is unknown. TCRdb itself ran the 5' RACE reads through MiXCR, one entry per CDR3 protein. Of about 160,000 distinct CDR3 sequences listed, around 17% are singletons. V dropped 2 bases and J dropped 4 bases, with 8 bases sitting between them. The length of the CDR3 is 14 residues. Germline loops: CDR1 ENHRY, CDR2 SYGVKD. Study conclusions and caveats: Apparently characteristic of ankylosing spondylitis blood was a TCR beta motif (roughly eight highly homologous variants). Prior literature has documented some motif variants in synovial fluid and blood from reactive arthritis. Reportedly, matched ankylosing spondylitis synovial fluid was significantly enriched for disease-linked clones. With a CD8+ phenotype, disease-linked clones were relatively rare in peripheral blood.

The chain combines TRBV10-3 with TRBJ2-2; D unresolved. The receptor comes from a male donor with ankylosing spondylitis or in good health (not recorded which). Sequencing was done on a sample of blood, either unsorted or a sorted T cell fraction (not recorded which). In DNA form, the CDR3 reads TGTGCCATCAGTGAGGGAACTCTCACCGGGGAGCTGTTTTTT. This codes for CAISEGTLTGELFF.